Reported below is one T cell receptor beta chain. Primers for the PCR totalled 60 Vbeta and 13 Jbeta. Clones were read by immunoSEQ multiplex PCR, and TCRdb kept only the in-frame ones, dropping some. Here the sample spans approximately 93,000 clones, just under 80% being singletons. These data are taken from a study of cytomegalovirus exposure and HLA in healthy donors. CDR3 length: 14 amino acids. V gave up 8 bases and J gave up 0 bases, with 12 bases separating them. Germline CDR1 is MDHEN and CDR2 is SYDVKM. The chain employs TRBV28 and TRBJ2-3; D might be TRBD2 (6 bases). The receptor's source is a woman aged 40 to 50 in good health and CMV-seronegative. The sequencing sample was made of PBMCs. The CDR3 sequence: CASAGIASTDTQYF. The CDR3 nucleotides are TGTGCCAGCGCGGGGATCGCTAGCACAGATACGCAGTATTTT.